This T cell receptor (beta chain) originates from a study of technical replicates of blood from a few donors. Germline CDR1 and CDR2: SGDLS and YYNGEE. V was shortened by 4 bases and J by 1 base, with 12 bases between the two germline ends. The CDR3 length is 16 residues. Sequencing used immunoSEQ multiplex PCR; TCRdb keeps in-frame clones, though not all of them. Among about 61,000 clones listed, approximately 97% were seen once. The sample was T cells isolated from PBMCs. The chain has TRBV9 and TRBJ2-6, with D possibly matching TRBD2 (5 bases). The TCR was taken from a human donor in good health. The CDR3 coding sequence is TGTGCCAGCAGCCCTGGTCCGGGGTCTGGGGCCAACGTCCTGACTTTC. Protein sequence: CASSPGPGSGANVLTF.